This TCR beta chain was obtained from a study of T cell responses to AZD1222 COVID-19 vaccine. Notes on this clone: What it binds is unknown.

The junction had 16 bases not matched to a gene; V was cut back by 11 bases and J by 1 base. This CDR3 contains 16 residues. Germline CDR1 reads MGHDK; CDR2 reads SYGVNS. Study results and caveats: Clonal diversity was possibly underestimated; the donors were predominantly white British and more often female. Repertoire sampling happened only post peak T cell response. Reports indicate that nearly half of spike-specific TCRs are directed at unmutated variant regions.

Produced via immunoSEQ multiplex PCR; TCRdb's table is partial and in-frame only. In the table there are 90,000 to 130,000 clones, 88% of which are singletons. The sample consisted of peripheral blood, taken on day 0 of AZD1222 vaccination. This receptor was identified in an adult in good health. The chain uses TRBV25-1 and TRBJ2-5, with 7 bases lining up with TRBD2. This chain's CDR3 is CAWEGGLGVSQETQYF. CDR3 DNA: TGTGCCTGGGAGGGTGGCCTGGGGGTGAGCCAAGAGACCCAGTACTTC.